The clone carrying this T cell receptor beta chain turned up a few times. These data belong to a study of patients and donors after allogeneic stem cell transplantation. CDR1 and CDR2 (germline): DFQATT, SNEGSKA (reference sequence). With 5 bases removed from V and 1 base from J, the gap between germline ends came to 11 bases. The CDR3 runs 13 residues. TCRdb recomputed calls from the RT-PCR reads with MiXCR, one row per CDR3 protein. The sample lists about 960,000 distinct CDR3 sequences; 18% were seen once. Sequencing input: blood, either unsorted or a sorted T cell fraction (not recorded which). This receptor was identified in a human donor who was either an allogeneic HSCT recipient or a stem cell or donor lymphocyte infusion donor (not recorded which). It is not recorded whose cells these are; they may come from a transplant donor. The chain recombines TRBV20-1 with TRBJ1-2; unclear D gene. DNA of the CDR3: TGCAGTGCTGTGCCCGGAGGTAACTATGGCTACACCTTC. This gives the protein CSAVPGGNYGYTF.